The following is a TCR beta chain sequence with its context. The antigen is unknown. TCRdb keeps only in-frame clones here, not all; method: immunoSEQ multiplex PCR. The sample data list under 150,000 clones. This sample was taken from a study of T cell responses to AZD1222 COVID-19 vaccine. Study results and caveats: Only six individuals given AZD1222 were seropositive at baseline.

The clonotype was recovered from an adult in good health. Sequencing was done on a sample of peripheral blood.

Here the CDR3 DNA reads TGTGCCTCACGGGGGGACCTGTCGGGCGGAAACACCATATATTTT. This translates into CASRGDLSGGNTIYF. The chain combines TRBV30 with TRBJ1-3; a weak D match, TRBD1 (5 bases). Germline V lookup: CDR1 GTSNPN, CDR2 SVGIG (reference sequence). The CDR3 sequence is 15 residues long. Trimming cost V 7 bases and J 4 bases, with 20 bases left between them.